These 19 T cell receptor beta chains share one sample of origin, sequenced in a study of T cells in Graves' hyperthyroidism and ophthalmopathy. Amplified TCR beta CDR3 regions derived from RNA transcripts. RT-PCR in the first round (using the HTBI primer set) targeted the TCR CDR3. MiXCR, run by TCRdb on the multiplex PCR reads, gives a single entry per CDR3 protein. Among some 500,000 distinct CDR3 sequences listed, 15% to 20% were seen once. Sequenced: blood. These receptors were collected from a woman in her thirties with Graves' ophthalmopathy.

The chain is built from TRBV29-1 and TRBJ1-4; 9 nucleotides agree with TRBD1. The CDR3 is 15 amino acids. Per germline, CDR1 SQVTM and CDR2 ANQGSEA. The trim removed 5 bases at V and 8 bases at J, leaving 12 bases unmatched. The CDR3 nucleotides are TGCAGCGTTTTGGTGGACAGGGGCCTTCGGGAAAAACTGTTTTTT. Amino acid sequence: CSVLVDRGLREKLFF.

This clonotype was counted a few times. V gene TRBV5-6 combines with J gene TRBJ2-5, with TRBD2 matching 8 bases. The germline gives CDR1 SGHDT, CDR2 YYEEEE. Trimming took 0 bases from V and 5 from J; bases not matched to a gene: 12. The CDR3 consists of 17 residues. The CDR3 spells CASSLAGSGRERETQYF. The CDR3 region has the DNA TGTGCCAGCAGCTTGGCCGGTTCCGGGAGGGAGCGGGAGACCCAGTACTTC. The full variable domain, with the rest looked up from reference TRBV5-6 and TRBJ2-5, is DAGVTQSPTHLIKTRGQQVTLRCSPKSGHDTVSWYQQALGQGPQFIFQYYEEEERQRGNFPDRFSGHQFPNYSSELNVNALLLGDSALYLCASSLAGSGRERETQYFGPGTRLLVL.

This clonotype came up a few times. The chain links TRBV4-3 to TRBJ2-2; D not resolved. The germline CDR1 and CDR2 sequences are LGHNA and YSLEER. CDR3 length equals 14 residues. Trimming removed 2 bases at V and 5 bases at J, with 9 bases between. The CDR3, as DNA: TGCGCCAGCAGCCAATTTTTGGGGACCGGGGAGCTGTTTTTT. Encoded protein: CASSQFLGTGELFF.

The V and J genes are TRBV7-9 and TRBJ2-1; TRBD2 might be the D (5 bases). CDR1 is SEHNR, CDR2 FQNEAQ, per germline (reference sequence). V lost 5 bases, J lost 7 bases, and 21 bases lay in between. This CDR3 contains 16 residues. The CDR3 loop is CASSNKVGPRRNEQFF. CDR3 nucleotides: TGTGCCAGCAGCAATAAAGTAGGTCCCCGGAGGAATGAGCAGTTCTTC.

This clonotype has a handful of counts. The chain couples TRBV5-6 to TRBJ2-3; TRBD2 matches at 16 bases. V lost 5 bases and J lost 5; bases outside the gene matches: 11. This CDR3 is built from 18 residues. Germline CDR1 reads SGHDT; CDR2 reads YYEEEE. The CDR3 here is CASRGGTSGRAGRDTQYF. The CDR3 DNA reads TGTGCCAGCAGGGGGGGGACTAGCGGGAGGGCCGGGCGAGATACGCAGTATTTT.

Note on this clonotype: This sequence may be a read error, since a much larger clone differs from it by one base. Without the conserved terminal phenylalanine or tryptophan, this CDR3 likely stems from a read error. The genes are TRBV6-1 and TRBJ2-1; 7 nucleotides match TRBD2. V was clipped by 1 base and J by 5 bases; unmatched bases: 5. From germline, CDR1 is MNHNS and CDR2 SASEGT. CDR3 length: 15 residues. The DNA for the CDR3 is TGTGCCAGCAGTGAAGTCGCGGGAGCAAACAATGAGCAGTTCCTC. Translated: CASSEVAGANNEQFL.

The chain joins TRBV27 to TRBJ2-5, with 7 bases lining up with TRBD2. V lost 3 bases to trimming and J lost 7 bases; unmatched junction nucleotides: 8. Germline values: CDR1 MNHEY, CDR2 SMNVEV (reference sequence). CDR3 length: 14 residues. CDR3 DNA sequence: TGTGCCAGCAGTTTTGCCGACCCGGGGGGGACCCAGTACTTC. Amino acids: CASSFADPGGTQYF.

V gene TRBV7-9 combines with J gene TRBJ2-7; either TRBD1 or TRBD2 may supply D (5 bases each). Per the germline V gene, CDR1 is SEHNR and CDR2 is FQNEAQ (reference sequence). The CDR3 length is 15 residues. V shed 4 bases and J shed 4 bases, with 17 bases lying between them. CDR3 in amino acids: CASSWSRDGPYEQYF. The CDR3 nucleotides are TGTGCCAGCAGCTGGTCCCGGGACGGCCCGTACGAGCAGTACTTC.

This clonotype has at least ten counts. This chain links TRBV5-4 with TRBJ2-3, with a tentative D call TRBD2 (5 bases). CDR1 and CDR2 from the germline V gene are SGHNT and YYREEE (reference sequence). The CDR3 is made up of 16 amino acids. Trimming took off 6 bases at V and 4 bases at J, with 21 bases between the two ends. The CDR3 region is CASNSQERGGADTQYF. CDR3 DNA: TGTGCCAGCAACTCTCAGGAGCGCGGAGGAGCAGATACGCAGTATTTT. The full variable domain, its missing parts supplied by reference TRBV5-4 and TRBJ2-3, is ETGVTQSPTHLIKTRGQQVTLRCSSQSGHNTVSWYQQALGQGPQFIFQYYREEENGRGNFPPRFSGLQFPNYSSELNVNALELDDSALYLCASNSQERGGADTQYFGPGTRLTVL.

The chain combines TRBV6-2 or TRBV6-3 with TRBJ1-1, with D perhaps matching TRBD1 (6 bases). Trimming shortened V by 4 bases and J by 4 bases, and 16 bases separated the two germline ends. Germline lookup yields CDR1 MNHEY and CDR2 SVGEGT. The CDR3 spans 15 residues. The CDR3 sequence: CASSLPGHNPTEAFF. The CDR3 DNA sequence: TGTGCCAGCAGTTTGCCGGGACATAATCCCACTGAAGCTTTCTTT.

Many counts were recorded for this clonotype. This CDR3 is CASSQTEYQETQYF. CDR3 nucleotide sequence: TGTGCCAGCAGCCAGACGGAGTACCAAGAGACCCAGTACTTC. J is TRBJ2-5 and V is TRBV11-3; no clear D. Germline CDR1 SGHNT, CDR2 YENEEA. The CDR3 loop spans 14 amino acids. The V and J ends lost 5 bases and 0 bases respectively, with 10 bases between them.

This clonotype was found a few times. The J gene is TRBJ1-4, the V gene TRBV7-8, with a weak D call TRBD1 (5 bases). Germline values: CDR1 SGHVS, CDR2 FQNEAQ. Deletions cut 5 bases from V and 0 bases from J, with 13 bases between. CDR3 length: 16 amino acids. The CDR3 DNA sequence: TGTGCCAGCAGCGACCTAGGAGGGGCAACTAATGAAAAACTGTTTTTT. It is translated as CASSDLGGATNEKLFF.

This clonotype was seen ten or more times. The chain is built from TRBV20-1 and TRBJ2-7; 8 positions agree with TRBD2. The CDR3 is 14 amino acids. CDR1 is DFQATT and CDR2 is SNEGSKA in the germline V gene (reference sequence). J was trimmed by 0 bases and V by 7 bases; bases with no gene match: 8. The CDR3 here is CSVRSSGSSYEQYF. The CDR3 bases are TGCAGTGTGAGGTCTAGCGGGTCCTCCTACGAGCAGTACTTC.

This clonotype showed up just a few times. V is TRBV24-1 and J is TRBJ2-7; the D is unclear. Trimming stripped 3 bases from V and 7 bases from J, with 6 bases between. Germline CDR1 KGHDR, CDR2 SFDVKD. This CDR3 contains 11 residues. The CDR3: CATSDTREQYF. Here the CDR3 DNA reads TGTGCCACCAGTGATACCCGTGAGCAGTACTTC.

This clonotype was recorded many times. The CDR3 region is CSAGLAADTQYF. The CDR3 DNA follows: TGCAGTGCTGGACTAGCTGCAGATACGCAGTATTTT. The rearrangement joins TRBV20-1 to TRBJ2-3; 8 bases are shared with TRBD2. V was pared by 5 bases and J by 4 bases, with 2 bases of the junction left unmatched. Germline V gene data show CDR1 as DFQATT and CDR2 as SNEGSKA (reference sequence). This CDR3 is 12 amino acids long.

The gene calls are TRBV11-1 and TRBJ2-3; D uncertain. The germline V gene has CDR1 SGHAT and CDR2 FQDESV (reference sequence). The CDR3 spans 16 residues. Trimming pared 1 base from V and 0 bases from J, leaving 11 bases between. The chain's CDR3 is CASSLGGFTSTDTQYF. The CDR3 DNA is TGTGCCAGCAGCTTAGGGGGTTTCACTAGCACAGATACGCAGTATTTT. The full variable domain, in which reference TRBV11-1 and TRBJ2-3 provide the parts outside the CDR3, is EAEVAQSPRYKITEKSQAVAFWCDPISGHATLYWYRQILGQGPELLVQFQDESVVDDSQLPKDRFSAERLKGVDSTLKIQPAELGDSAMYLCASSLGGFTSTDTQYFGPGTRLTVL.

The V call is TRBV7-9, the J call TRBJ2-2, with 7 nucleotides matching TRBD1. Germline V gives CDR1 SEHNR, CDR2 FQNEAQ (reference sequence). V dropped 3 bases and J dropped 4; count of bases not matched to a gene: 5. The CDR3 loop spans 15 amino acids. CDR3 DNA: TGTGCCAGCAGCTTTCGGGACAGACCCACCGGGGAGCTGTTTTTT. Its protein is CASSFRDRPTGELFF.

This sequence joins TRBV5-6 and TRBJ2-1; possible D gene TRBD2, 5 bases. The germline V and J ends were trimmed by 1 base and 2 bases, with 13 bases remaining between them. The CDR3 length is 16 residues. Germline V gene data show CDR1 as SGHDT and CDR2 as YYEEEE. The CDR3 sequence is CASSLRVGAAYNEQFF. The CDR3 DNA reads TGTGCCAGCAGCTTGAGGGTGGGAGCGGCCTACAATGAGCAGTTCTTC.

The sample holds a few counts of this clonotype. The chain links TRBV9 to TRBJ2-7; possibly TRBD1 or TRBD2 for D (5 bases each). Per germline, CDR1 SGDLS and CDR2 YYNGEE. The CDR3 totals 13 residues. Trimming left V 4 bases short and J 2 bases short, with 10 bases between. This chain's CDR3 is CASSNGAAYEQYF. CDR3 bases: TGTGCCAGCAGCAACGGGGCCGCCTACGAGCAGTACTTC.